These 23 T cell receptor beta chains were sequenced from one sample in a study of T cell repertoires in cytomegalovirus infection. For these TCRs, the target antigens are not known. Each CDR3 protein is one row after TCRdb ran MiXCR on the reads. The sample yields hundreds of thousands of distinct CDR3 sequences, about a third seen once. Sequenced here: cultured CD8+ T cells from PBMCs, sampled from culture after CMV antigen stimulation. The receptors shown here come from a human donor in good health (CMV status not recorded). Some clones in this sample may be carry-over from other donors' samples.

Notes on this clonotype: A read error may be the cause here, since a much bigger clone is one base away. The chain couples TRBV7-9 to TRBJ2-2, with D maybe TRBD1 (6 bases). V lost 6 bases to trimming and J lost 1 base, with 12 bases between them. The CDR3 runs to 15 residues. Germline V lookup: CDR1 SEHNR, CDR2 FQNEAQ (reference sequence). The CDR3 region has the DNA TGTGCCAGCAGATCCCAAGGGGGGAACACCGGGGAGCTGTTTTTT. This codes for CASRSQGGNTGELFF. Full variable domain (remainder filled in from reference TRBV7-9 and TRBJ2-2): DTGVSQNPRHKITKRGQNVTFRCDPISEHNRLYWYRQTLGQGPEFLTYFQNEAQLEKSRLLSDRFSAERPKGSFSTLEIQRTEQGDSAMYLCASRSQGGNTGELFFGEGSRLTVL.

There are a few counts of this clonotype. The chain combines TRBV6-1 with TRBJ2-7, with 7 positions matching TRBD1. V shed 6 bases and J 1 base; nucleotides not matched to a gene: 6. Germline CDR1 and CDR2: MNHNS and SASEGT. The CDR3 length is 14 residues. CDR3 in DNA: TGTGCCAGCAGCCGGGACAGTGCATCCTACGAGCAGTACTTC. Its protein is CASSRDSASYEQYF.

The chain is built from TRBV7-2 and TRBJ2-1, with TRBD1 matching over 7 bases. Germline CDR1 and CDR2: SGHTA and FQGNSA. V trimming: 5 bases; J trimming: 5 bases; junction bases outside the gene matches: 15. This CDR3 comprises 17 residues. CDR3 amino acids: CASSTSTGAVSDNEQFF. The CDR3 nucleotides are TGTGCCAGCAGCACTTCCACAGGGGCCGTTTCTGACAATGAGCAGTTCTTC.

There are many counts of this clonotype. The gene calls are TRBV27 and TRBJ1-5; D unclear. The CDR3 loop spans 18 amino acids. The V gene's germline CDR1 is MNHEY and CDR2 SMNVEV (reference sequence). The V gene lost 2 bases and the J gene lost 1 base, with 18 bases spanning the gap. CDR3 sequence (DNA): TGTGCCAGCAGTTTAATCTATAGGGTGGGGAGGAGCAATCAGCCCCAGCATTTT. This gives the protein CASSLIYRVGRSNQPQHF.

This chain uses TRBV7-6 with TRBJ2-2; D uncertain. Looked up from germline, CDR1 is SGHVS and CDR2 is FNYEAQ. V was clipped by 7 bases and J by 0 bases, with 21 bases between them. The CDR3 has 18 residues. CDR3 in amino acids: CASTHPKGGLANTGELFF. The CDR3 coding sequence is TGTGCCAGCACCCATCCTAAGGGCGGCCTCGCGAACACCGGGGAGCTGTTTTTT.

This clonotype came up a few times. V is TRBV12-3 or TRBV12-4 and J is TRBJ1-1; 7 bases map to TRBD1. After removal of 5 bases from V and 10 bases from J, the junction contained 4 bases not matched to a gene. The CDR3 loop spans 11 amino acids. The CDR3 DNA reads TGTGCCAGCAGTGACAGGGTGGGAGCTTTCTTT. This encodes CASSDRVGAFF.

This clonotype has a count of ten or more. The V gene is TRBV7-2, the J gene TRBJ1-4; 9 nucleotides match TRBD1. There are 14 residues in the CDR3. Germline assignment: CDR1 SGHTA and CDR2 FQGNSA. With V trimmed by 5 bases and J by 8 bases, 6 bases remained unmatched. CDR3 region: CASSRGQGREKLFF. CDR3 nucleotides: TGTGCCAGCAGCCGGGGACAGGGCAGGGAAAAACTGTTTTTT. The full variable domain, rest sourced from reference TRBV7-2 and TRBJ1-4, is GAGVSQSPSNKVTEKGKDVELRCDPISGHTALYWYRQSLGQGLEFLIYFQGNSAPDKSGLPSDRFSAERTGGSVSTLTIQRTQQEDSAVYLCASSRGQGREKLFFGSGTQLSVL.

This clonotype has at least ten counts. The chain is built from TRBV6-1 and TRBJ2-5; a weak D match, TRBD1 (6 bases). The V end lost 1 base, the J end lost 2 bases, and 11 bases lay between the germline ends. Germline assignment: CDR1 MNHNS and CDR2 SASEGT. This CDR3 is 15 amino acids long. CDR3 sequence (DNA): TGTGCCAGCAGTGAAGTCCGCCAGGGGCAAGAGACCCAGTACTTC. Encoded protein: CASSEVRQGQETQYF.

The V gene is TRBV6-2 or TRBV6-3, the J gene TRBJ2-1; D is undetermined. The CDR3 runs to 16 residues. Germline CDR1 reads MNHEY; CDR2 reads SVGEGT. With 0 bases removed from V and 4 bases from J, the gap between germline ends came to 13 bases. The CDR3 DNA reads as TGTGCCAGCAGTTACTCTCCTTCCGAGGCATACAATGAGCAGTTCTTC. It yields the protein CASSYSPSEAYNEQFF.

The chain combines TRBV7-9 with TRBJ1-1; D might be TRBD1 (6 bases). The ends were cut back, 6 bases at V and 0 bases at J, with 20 bases in the middle. Germline CDR1 SEHNR, CDR2 FQNEAQ (reference sequence). This CDR3 has 17 amino acids. CDR3 protein: CASSNDRSGWVNTEAFF. In DNA form, the CDR3 reads TGTGCCAGCAGTAACGACAGGTCCGGGTGGGTGAACACTGAAGCTTTCTTT. Based on the CDR3 plus reference TRBV7-9 and TRBJ1-1, the full variable domain is DTGVSQNPRHKITKRGQNVTFRCDPISEHNRLYWYRQTLGQGPEFLTYFQNEAQLEKSRLLSDRFSAERPKGSFSTLEIQRTEQGDSAMYLCASSNDRSGWVNTEAFFGQGTRLTVV.

V gene TRBV24-1 combines with J gene TRBJ2-1, with a tentative D call TRBD1 (6 bases). Germline values: CDR1 KGHDR, CDR2 SFDVKD. The CDR3 has 16 residues. Trimming took 1 base from V and 6 from J, leaving 15 bases between them. DNA of the CDR3: TGTGCCACCAGTGATTTTAAGCAGGGGAGAGGCAATGAGCAGTTCTTC. It is translated as CATSDFKQGRGNEQFF.

This clonotype has more than one count but fewer than ten. The J gene is TRBJ1-1, the V gene TRBV7-6, with D possibly being TRBD1 (5 bases). The CDR3 consists of 14 residues. Germline V gene data show CDR1 as SGHVS and CDR2 as FNYEAQ. The V end lost 3 bases, the J end lost 1 base, and 9 bases lay between the germline ends. The CDR3: CASSFVGENTEAFF. CDR3 in DNA: TGTGCCAGCAGCTTTGTAGGGGAGAACACTGAAGCTTTCTTT.

This clonotype was counted a few times. The chain uses TRBV6-6 and TRBJ2-1; 11 bases are a match to TRBD2. The CDR3 is 16 residues long. V lost 4 bases to trimming and J lost 8 bases; unmatched junction nucleotides: 10. CDR1 is MNHNY and CDR2 is SVGAGI in the germline V gene (reference sequence). CDR3 DNA sequence: TGTGCCAGCAGTTCTCTAGCGGGGGGATTCCTCGATGAGCAGTTCTTC. It yields the protein CASSSLAGGFLDEQFF.

This chain uses TRBV18 with TRBJ1-1; D gene uncertain. Per the germline V gene, CDR1 is KGHSH and CDR2 is LQKENI. This CDR3 has 17 amino acids. V was pared by 1 base and J by 0 bases, with 15 bases between. CDR3 nucleotides: TGTGCCAGCTCACCACTCGAATACCCAAACCTGAACACTGAAGCTTTCTTT. As protein: CASSPLEYPNLNTEAFF.

The chain carries TRBV6-1 and TRBJ2-5; possibly TRBD1 or TRBD2 for D (5 bases each). Germline V gene sequence: CDR1 MNHNS, CDR2 SASEGT. V lost 8 bases to trimming and J lost 2 bases, with 15 bases between them. CDR3 length: 14 amino acids. CDR3 coding DNA: TGTGCCAGCTTCCTCCGGGACGGACAAGAGACCCAGTACTTC. It is translated as CASFLRDGQETQYF.

The rearrangement uses TRBV19 and TRBJ1-1; D ambiguous. V lost 4 bases and J 12 bases, leaving 9 bases between the germline ends. The germline V gene encodes CDR1 LNHDA and CDR2 SQIVND (reference sequence). CDR3 size: 10 residues. CDR3 sequence: CASSTAIPFF. DNA of the CDR3: TGTGCCAGTAGTACCGCGATCCCTTTCTTT.

A word on this clonotype: The junction and the germline gene differ at one end; a read error may be behind it. V gene TRBV7-7 combines with J gene TRBJ2-2, with D uncertain. CDR1 and CDR2 from the germline V gene are SSHAT and FNYEAQ (reference sequence). CDR3 size: 14 residues. The CDR3 loop reads CASSRTVDTGELFF. CDR3 coding DNA: TGTGCTAGCAGCCGGACCGTGGACACCGGGGAGCTGTTTTTT. Complete variable domain (other parts from reference TRBV7-7 and TRBJ2-2): GAGVSQSPRYKVTKRGQDVTLRCDPISSHATLYWYQQALGQGPEFLTYFNYEAQPDKSGLPSDRFSAERPEGSISTLTIQRTEQRDSAMYRCASSRTVDTGELFFGEGSRLTVL.

A few counts support this clonotype. The chain employs TRBV7-2 and TRBJ2-1; D ambiguous. The CDR3 sequence is 12 residues long. Deletions cut 7 bases from V and 4 bases from J, with 8 bases between. Per germline, CDR1 SGHTA and CDR2 FQGNSA. CDR3 sequence (DNA): TGTGCCAGCACTCTACTATACAATGAGCAGTTCTTC. The encoded protein is CASTLLYNEQFF. The whole variable domain, filled in from reference TRBV7-2 and TRBJ2-1, reads GAGVSQSPSNKVTEKGKDVELRCDPISGHTALYWYRQSLGQGLEFLIYFQGNSAPDKSGLPSDRFSAERTGGSVSTLTIQRTQQEDSAVYLCASTLLYNEQFFGPGTRLTVL.

In its sample, this clonotype was seen a few times. This sequence joins TRBV5-1 and TRBJ2-3; TRBD2 matches at 8 bases. Germline CDR1 SGHRS, CDR2 YFSETQ. The CDR3 is 16 amino acids. V was clipped by 5 bases and J by 2 bases; unmatched bases: 10. The CDR3 sequence: CASRNTGTSYTDTQYF. The CDR3 region has the DNA TGCGCCAGCAGAAATACCGGGACTAGTTACACAGATACGCAGTATTTT. Supplemented by reference TRBV5-1 and TRBJ2-3, the full variable domain reads KAGVTQTPRYLIKTRGQQVTLSCSPISGHRSVSWYQQTPGQGLQFLFEYFSETQRNKGNFPGRFSGRQFSNSRSEMNVSTLELGDSALYLCASRNTGTSYTDTQYFGPGTRLTVL.

In this sample, this clonotype turned up a few times. The CDR3 nucleotides read TGTGCCAGCAGTAGGGACAGGGGGCGCGAGGGTAACTACAATGAGCAGTTCTTC. This gives the protein CASSRDRGREGNYNEQFF. This chain connects TRBV27 to TRBJ2-1; 12 bases agree with TRBD1. From germline, CDR1 is MNHEY and CDR2 SMNVEV (reference sequence). The CDR3 spans 18 residues. V lost 5 bases, J lost 3 bases, and 11 bases stayed unmatched.

J is TRBJ2-2 and V is TRBV9; the D call may be TRBD1 or TRBD2 (5 bases each). This CDR3 has 16 residues. Trimming left V 0 bases short and J 1 base short, with 10 bases between. Germline CDR1 SGDLS, CDR2 YYNGEE. The CDR3 nucleotides read TGTGCCAGCAGCGTAGTGGGACGCAAGAACACCGGGGAGCTGTTTTTT. Encoded protein: CASSVVGRKNTGELFF.

This clonotype was seen a few times. This chain joins TRBV6-2 or TRBV6-3 and TRBJ1-5, with a weak D call TRBD1 (6 bases). The CDR3 is made up of 15 amino acids. The V gene's germline CDR1 is MNHEY and CDR2 SVGEGT. Trimming stripped 4 bases from V and 6 bases from J, with 16 bases between. This CDR3 is CASSWAGDRRQPQHF. The CDR3 nucleotides are TGTGCCAGCAGTTGGGCAGGGGATCGGCGTCAGCCCCAGCATTTT.

This clonotype was seen a handful of times. This chain joins TRBV11-1 and TRBJ2-1; TRBD1 might be the D (5 bases). Germline V lookup: CDR1 SGHAT, CDR2 FQDESV (reference sequence). V dropped 5 bases and J dropped 3 bases, with 11 bases sitting between them. This CDR3 spans 14 amino acids. In nucleotides, the CDR3 is TGTGCCAGCAGCAATAGGGGTAACTACAATGAGCAGTTCTTC. Protein sequence: CASSNRGNYNEQFF.